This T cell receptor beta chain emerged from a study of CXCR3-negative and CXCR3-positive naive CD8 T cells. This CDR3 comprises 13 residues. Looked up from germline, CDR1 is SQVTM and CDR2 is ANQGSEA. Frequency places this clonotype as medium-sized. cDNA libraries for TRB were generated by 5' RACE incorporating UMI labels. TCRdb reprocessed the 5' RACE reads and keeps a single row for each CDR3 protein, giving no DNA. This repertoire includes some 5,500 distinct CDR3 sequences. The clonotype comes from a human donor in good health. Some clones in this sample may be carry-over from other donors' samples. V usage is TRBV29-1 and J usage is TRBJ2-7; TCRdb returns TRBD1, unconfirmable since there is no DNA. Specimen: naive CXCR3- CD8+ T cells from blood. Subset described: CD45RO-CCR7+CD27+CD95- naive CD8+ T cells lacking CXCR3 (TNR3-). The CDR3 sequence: CSVEGTGAYEQYF.